What follows are 7 T cell receptor beta chains derived from one specimen sequenced in a study of blood T cell repertoires in COVID-19. Sequencing was performed with immunoSEQ multiplex PCR; in TCRdb, only in-frame clones are kept and a portion is missing. Of around 85,000 clones listed, around 87% are singletons. Sequences were obtained from peripheral blood. The receptors shown here come from a woman of 80 years or more with active or convalescent COVID-19.

The CDR3 DNA is TGTGCCAGCAGGACAGGGGGAATTGCCTACGAGCAGTACTTC. Translation gives CASRTGGIAYEQYF. The chain is built from TRBV6-5 and TRBJ2-7; 9 positions match TRBD1. After removal of 6 bases from V and 2 bases from J, the junction contained 5 bases not matched to a gene. The CDR3 covers 14 residues. Germline-derived CDR1 and CDR2 are MNHEY and SVGAGI.

This chain links TRBV7-9 with TRBJ1-1; the D is unclear. This CDR3 has 10 amino acids. Between the trimmed V and J ends, which lost 5 bases and 7 bases, there was a span of 5 bases. Germline loops: CDR1 SEHNR, CDR2 FQNEAQ (reference sequence). CDR3 in amino acids: CASSRDEAFF. Written as DNA, the CDR3 is TGTGCCAGCAGCCGGGATGAAGCTTTCTTT.

This clone was detected only once. This chain links TRBV5-1 with TRBJ1-3; 9 nucleotides line up with TRBD1. Trimming took 4 bases from V and 2 from J; bases not matched to a gene: 4. This CDR3 is 15 amino acids long. Germline V gives CDR1 SGHRS, CDR2 YFSETQ. DNA for the CDR3: TGCGCCAGCAGCCCGGACAGGGGAACTGGAAACACCATATATTTT. Translation gives CASSPDRGTGNTIYF.

The genes are TRBV29-1 and TRBJ2-7; maybe TRBD2 (6 bases). The CDR3 extends over 13 amino acids. V lost 4 bases to trimming and J lost 1 base, with 11 bases between them. Germline values: CDR1 SQVTM, CDR2 ANQGSEA. For the CDR3, the DNA is TGCAGCGTTGGGCGGGGTTTGTCCTACGAGCAGTACTTC. Its translation is CSVGRGLSYEQYF.

Here the CDR3 reads CSASWGQGGGYTF. The CDR3 DNA reads TGCAGTGCTAGTTGGGGACAGGGAGGTGGCTACACCTTC. This chain links TRBV20-1 with TRBJ1-2; 9 bases fit TRBD1. Trimming removed 3 bases from V and 7 bases from J; junction bases left unmatched: 6. Germline V gives CDR1 DFQATT, CDR2 SNEGSKA (reference sequence). This CDR3 contains 13 residues.

This clone was seen only a few times. The chain links TRBV7-8 to TRBJ2-3; D might be TRBD1 (6 bases). The germline V and J ends were trimmed by 5 bases and 8 bases, with 20 bases remaining between them. This CDR3 has 15 residues. Per the germline V gene, CDR1 is SGHVS and CDR2 is FQNEAQ. Here the CDR3 reads CASSPKLGPRGTQYF. The CDR3 coding sequence is TGTGCCAGCAGCCCAAAGTTGGGTCCCAGGGGTACGCAGTATTTT.

This rearrangement joins TRBV7-6 to TRBJ1-1; D is undetermined. CDR3 length: 13 amino acids. CDR1 SGHVS and CDR2 FNYEAQ come from the germline V gene. Trimming took 5 bases from V and 1 from J, leaving 8 bases between them. The CDR3 region is CASSPAGNTEAFF. In DNA, the CDR3 is TGTGCCAGCAGCCCGGCGGGGAACACTGAAGCTTTCTTT.